This TCR beta chain was sequenced for a study of control samples from healthy donors and cancer patients. Germline V gene lookup returns CDR1 SQVTM and CDR2 ANQGSEA. This CDR3 has 12 amino acids. Trimming pared 5 bases from V and 6 bases from J, leaving 13 bases between. This table comes from immunoSEQ multiplex PCR, and its TCRdb copy is limited to in-frame clones, with some not included. Among about 140,000 clones listed, around 94% were seen once. Sequencing was done on a sample of blood. The source is a man aged 35-49 years in good health. The chain uses TRBV29-1 and TRBJ1-2; possible D gene TRBD1, 5 bases. This chain's CDR3 is CSVPDTPHGYTF. The CDR3 coding sequence is TGCAGCGTTCCGGACACCCCGCATGGCTACACCTTC.